This T cell receptor beta chain was recorded in a study of cytomegalovirus exposure and HLA in healthy donors. A multiplex PCR was run with 60 Vbeta primers and 13 Jbeta primers. Measured with immunoSEQ multiplex PCR; TCRdb has only the in-frame clones, and not every one. Here the sample spans 160,000 or so clones, just under 80% being singletons. V lost 3 bases and J lost 4; bases outside the gene matches: 5. Germline V CDR1 and CDR2: SQVTM, ANQGSEA. This CDR3 spans 15 amino acids. This TCR was sampled from a man aged 18 to 35 in good health and CMV-seropositive. The rearrangement joins TRBV29-1 to TRBJ2-2; 10 nucleotides line up with TRBD1. Sequenced input: PBMCs. The CDR3: CSVDSRDRGTGELFF. For the CDR3, the DNA is TGCAGCGTTGATAGTAGGGACAGGGGCACCGGGGAGCTGTTTTTT.